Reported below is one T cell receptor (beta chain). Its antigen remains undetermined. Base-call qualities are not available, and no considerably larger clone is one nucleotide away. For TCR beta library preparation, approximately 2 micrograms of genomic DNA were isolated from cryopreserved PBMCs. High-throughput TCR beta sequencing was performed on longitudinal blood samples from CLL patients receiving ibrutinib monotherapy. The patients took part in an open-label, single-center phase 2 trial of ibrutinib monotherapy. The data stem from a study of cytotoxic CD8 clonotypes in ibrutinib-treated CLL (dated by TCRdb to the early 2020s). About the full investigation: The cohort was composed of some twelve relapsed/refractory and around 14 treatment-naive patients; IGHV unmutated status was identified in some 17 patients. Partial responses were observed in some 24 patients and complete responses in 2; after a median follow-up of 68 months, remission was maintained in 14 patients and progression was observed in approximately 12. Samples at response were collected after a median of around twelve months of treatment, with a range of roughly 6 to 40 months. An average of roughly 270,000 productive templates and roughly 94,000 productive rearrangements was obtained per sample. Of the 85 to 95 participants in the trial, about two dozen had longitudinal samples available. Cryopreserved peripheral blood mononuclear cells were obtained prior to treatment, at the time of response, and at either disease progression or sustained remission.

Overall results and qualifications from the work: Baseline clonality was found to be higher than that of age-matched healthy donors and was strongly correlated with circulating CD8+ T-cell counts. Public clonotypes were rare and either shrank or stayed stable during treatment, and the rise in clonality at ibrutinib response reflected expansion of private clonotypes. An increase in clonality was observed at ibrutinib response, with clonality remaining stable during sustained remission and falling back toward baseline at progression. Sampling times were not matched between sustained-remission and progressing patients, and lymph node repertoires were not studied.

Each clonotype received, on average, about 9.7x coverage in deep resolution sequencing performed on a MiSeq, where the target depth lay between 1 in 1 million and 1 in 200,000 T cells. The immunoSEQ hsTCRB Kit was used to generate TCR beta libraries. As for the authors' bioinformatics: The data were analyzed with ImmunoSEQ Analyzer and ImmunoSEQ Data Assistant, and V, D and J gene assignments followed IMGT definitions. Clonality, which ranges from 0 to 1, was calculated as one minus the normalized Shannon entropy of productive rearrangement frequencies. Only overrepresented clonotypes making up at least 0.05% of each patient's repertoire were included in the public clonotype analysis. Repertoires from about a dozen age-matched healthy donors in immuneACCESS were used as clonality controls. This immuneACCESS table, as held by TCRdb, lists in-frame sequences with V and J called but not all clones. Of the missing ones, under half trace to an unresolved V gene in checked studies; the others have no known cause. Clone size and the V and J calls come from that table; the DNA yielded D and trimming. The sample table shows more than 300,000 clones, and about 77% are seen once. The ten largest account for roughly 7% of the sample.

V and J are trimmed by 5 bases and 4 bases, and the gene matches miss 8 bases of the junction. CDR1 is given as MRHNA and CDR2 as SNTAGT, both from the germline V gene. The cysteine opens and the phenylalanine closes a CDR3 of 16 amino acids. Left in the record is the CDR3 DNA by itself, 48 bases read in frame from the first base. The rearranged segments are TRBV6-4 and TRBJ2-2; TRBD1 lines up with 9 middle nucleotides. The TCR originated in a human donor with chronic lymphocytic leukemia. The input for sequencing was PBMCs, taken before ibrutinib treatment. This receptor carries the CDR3 CASSWGQGEGTGELFF. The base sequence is TGTGCCAGCAGTTGGGGACAGGGAGAGGGCACCGGGGAGCTGTTTTTT.